The T cell receptor beta chain under discussion was sequenced for a study of STAT3 mutations in large granular lymphocyte leukemia. Regarding the study as a whole: In about 30% of the 18 patients, new TCR clonotypes emerged after therapy. In T-cell large granular lymphocyte leukemia, about half of patients showed multiple immunodominant subclonotypes. In some patients, a small highly pathogenic clone possibly went undetected.

Turning to this clone: Its antigen remains unknown.

This CDR3 has 14 residues. The germline CDR1 and CDR2 sequences are SNHLY and FYNNEI. The trim removed 8 bases at V and 0 bases at J, leaving 3 bases unmatched. Roughly 39,000 productive templates were obtained per sample on average. Data came from immunoSEQ multiplex PCR; TCRdb stores just in-frame clones and leaves some out. The data hold approximately 42,000 clones, with about 81% observed a single time. This TCR was recovered from a human donor with T large granular lymphocyte leukemia. Some clones in this sample may be carry-over from other donors' samples. The V gene is TRBV2, the J gene TRBJ2-2, with 7 bases lining up with TRBD2. The specimen sequenced was PBMCs. The CDR3 loop is CASGGGTNTGELFF. The DNA of the CDR3 is TGTGCCAGCGGGGGGGGAACGAACACCGGGGAGCTGTTTTTT.